This paragraph covers one T cell receptor beta chain sequence. The data were taken from a study of blood T cell repertoires in COVID-19. About the research overall: There were acute and convalescent COVID-19 samples, and they came from the United States, Italy and Spain. The analysed material was cDNA or gDNA that came from T cells, B-cell-depleted T cells, or PBMCs.

CDR3 length equals 13 residues. Trimming stripped 2 bases from V and 2 bases from J, with 8 bases between. Germline assignment: CDR1 SGHKS and CDR2 YYEKEE (reference sequence). Methods used by the authors: Amplified reference gene primers provided the basis for estimating nucleated cell counts. The data were produced by immunoSEQ multiplex PCR, yet TCRdb's version contains in-frame clones alone and is incomplete. That table is the source of V, J and clone size, and D and trimming were worked out from the DNA. The repertoire consists of tens of thousands of clones, with around nine tenths occurring once and the leading ten covering more than 7.5%.

Sequenced material: peripheral blood. This TCR was recovered from a man aged 25-40 years with acute or convalescent COVID-19. The rearrangement uses TRBV5-5 and TRBJ2-7; no reliable D call. The CDR3, as DNA: TGTGCCAGCAGCTTCCGCGGAACCTACGAGCAGTACTTC. It yields the protein CASSFRGTYEQYF.